The entry below describes one T cell receptor beta chain. Trimming shortened V by 3 bases and J by 0 bases, and 6 bases separated the two germline ends. The germline gives CDR1 MRHNA, CDR2 SNTAGT. The CDR3 has 14 residues. This record comes from a study of shared clonotypes between healthy human individuals. Measured with immunoSEQ multiplex PCR; TCRdb has only the in-frame clones, and not every one. The data contain roughly 1.5 million clones, 95% to 99% of them singletons. The chain joins TRBV6-4 to TRBJ2-1; the D is unclear. This receptor was identified in a man in his thirties or forties in good health. The source material was naive CD4+ T cells sorted from blood. Subset defined: CD45RA+ positively selected. CDR3 bases: TGTGCCAGCAGTGAGGAACCCTCCTACAATGAGCAGTTCTTC. This sequence encodes CASSEEPSYNEQFF.